The 23 T cell receptor beta chains below all came from one sample that was sequenced in a study of T cell responses to AZD1222 COVID-19 vaccine. The table came from immunoSEQ multiplex PCR; TCRdb's copy has only in-frame clones and leaves some out. The table includes about 150,000 clones, roughly nine tenths detected once. The input for sequencing was peripheral blood, taken 28 days after the second AZD1222 dose. These receptors were collected from an adult who received the AZD1222 COVID-19 vaccine.

V usage is TRBV30 and J usage is TRBJ1-1, with TRBD1 matching over 10 bases. J lost 1 base, V lost 1 base, and 15 bases had no gene match. Germline CDR1 reads GTSNPN; CDR2 reads SVGIG (reference sequence). CDR3 size: 19 residues. This chain's CDR3 is CAWSAWSGQGNRGNTEAFF. In DNA, the CDR3 is TGTGCCTGGAGTGCCTGGTCGGGACAGGGGAATAGGGGGAACACTGAAGCTTTCTTT.

The V call is TRBV6-6, the J call TRBJ2-7; 7 nucleotides align to TRBD2. Trimming cost V 8 bases and J 2 bases; bases outside gene matches: 3. The CDR3 totals 12 residues. Germline-derived CDR1 and CDR2 are MNHNY and SVGAGI (reference sequence). The CDR3 DNA is TGTGCCAGCTCCCGGGGGGCCTACGAGCAGTACTTC. As protein: CASSRGAYEQYF.

The chain uses TRBV28 and TRBJ1-5; no definite D call. Trimming removed 6 bases at V and 3 bases at J, with 12 bases between. This CDR3 is built from 14 residues. The germline V gene encodes CDR1 MDHEN and CDR2 SYDVKM. The chain's CDR3 is CASRLNGVNQPQHF. The DNA for the CDR3 is TGTGCCAGCAGATTGAACGGGGTCAATCAGCCCCAGCATTTT.

The V gene is TRBV7-2, the J gene TRBJ2-5, with D tentatively TRBD1 or TRBD2 (6 bases each). Germline CDR1 and CDR2: SGHTA and FQGNSA. The V end lost 7 bases, the J end lost 5 bases, and 11 bases lay between the germline ends. The CDR3 totals 12 residues. CDR3 amino acids: CASKGGGETQYF. The CDR3 DNA sequence: TGTGCCAGCAAGGGGGGCGGGGAGACCCAGTACTTC.

The chain uses TRBV13 and TRBJ2-7; 11 bases align to TRBD1. This CDR3 has 15 amino acids. Germline V gene sequence: CDR1 PRHDT, CDR2 FYEKMQ (reference sequence). Trimming cost V 3 bases and J 2 bases; bases outside gene matches: 3. For the CDR3, the DNA is TGTGCCAGCAGCTTCCCGGGACAGGGGGCCTACGAGCAGTACTTC. It encodes CASSFPGQGAYEQYF.

This clone was seen a single time. The chain employs TRBV6-5 and TRBJ1-6; 8 bases are a match to TRBD1. Germline CDR1 and CDR2: MNHEY and SVGAGI. The J segment lost 9 bases and the V segment lost 7 bases, leaving 11 bases of the junction unmatched. The CDR3 sequence is 15 residues long. The CDR3 nucleotides are TGTGCCAGCACACAGACGACAGGGGTTACTTCACCCCTCCACTTT. This translates into CASTQTTGVTSPLHF.

The rearrangement joins TRBV10-3 to TRBJ1-3; weak D call: TRBD1 (5 bases). From germline, CDR1 is ENHRY and CDR2 SYGVKD. There are 14 residues in the CDR3. Trimming shortened V by 7 bases and J by 0 bases, and 10 bases separated the two germline ends. The CDR3: CAINPGSSGNTIYF. The CDR3 bases are TGTGCCATCAATCCAGGGAGCTCTGGAAACACCATATATTTT.

The chain couples TRBV27 to TRBJ1-1, with D possibly matching TRBD1 (6 bases). The germline V gene has CDR1 MNHEY and CDR2 SMNVEV (reference sequence). The CDR3 loop spans 14 amino acids. Trimming shortened V by 3 bases and J by 3 bases, and 11 bases separated the two germline ends. The CDR3, as DNA: TGTGCCAGCAGTTTTAACAGGGTAGACACTGAAGCTTTCTTT. Translated: CASSFNRVDTEAFF.

The chain carries TRBV19 and TRBJ1-5, with D unclear. The length of the CDR3 is 17 residues. The V end lost 0 bases, the J end lost 2 bases, and 14 bases lay between the germline ends. Germline CDR1 is LNHDA and CDR2 is SQIVND (reference sequence). The CDR3 nucleotides are TGTGCCAGTAGTATAGAGCTCCCGGGGTCGGGCAATCAGCCCCAGCATTTT. This translates into CASSIELPGSGNQPQHF.

This rearrangement joins TRBV3-1 (or the pseudogene TRBV3-2) to TRBJ1-6; 7 bases line up with TRBD1. CDR3 length: 15 amino acids. The junction had 8 bases not matched to a gene; V was cut back by 4 bases and J by 8 bases. CDR1 LGHDT and CDR2 YNNKEL come from the germline V gene (reference sequence). The CDR3: CASSRLRQGDSPLHF. The CDR3 DNA follows: TGTGCCAGCAGCCGACTAAGACAGGGTGATTCACCCCTCCACTTT.

This clone was counted a few times. The rearrangement links TRBV19 to TRBJ1-2, with 7 bases identical to TRBD1. The CDR3 extends over 13 amino acids. Germline V gene data show CDR1 as LNHDA and CDR2 as SQIVND (reference sequence). Germline trimming cut 8 bases from V and 1 base from J; bases unmatched to any gene: 4. The CDR3 nucleotides read TGTGCCAGTGTCCCAGGGGGTAACTATGGCTACACCTTC. It yields the protein CASVPGGNYGYTF.

The CDR3 region is CASSVGDTGSRQFF. As DNA, the CDR3 is TGTGCCAGCAGCGTAGGGGACACAGGATCCCGGCAGTTCTTC. The rearrangement joins TRBV9 to TRBJ2-1, with a weak D call TRBD1 (6 bases). V lost 0 bases and J 12 bases, leaving 16 bases between the germline ends. This CDR3 has 14 amino acids. Germline CDR1 reads SGDLS; CDR2 reads YYNGEE.

V gene TRBV5-1 combines with J gene TRBJ1-2; D is possibly TRBD1 (6 bases). Trimming shortened V by 2 bases and J by 4 bases, and 15 bases separated the two germline ends. Germline CDR1 is SGHRS and CDR2 is YFSETQ. The CDR3 contains 15 residues. The CDR3 coding sequence is TGCGCCAGCAGCTTAGACAGGTTAGATAGCTATGGCTACACCTTC. As protein: CASSLDRLDSYGYTF.

This chain connects TRBV6-5 to TRBJ1-3; D is uncertain. V lost 8 bases and J lost 0, with 5 bases in between. From germline, CDR1 is MNHEY and CDR2 SVGAGI. The CDR3 runs to 12 residues. The CDR3 nucleotides are TGTGCCAGCGCTAGCTCTGGAAACACCATATATTTT. Translation gives CASASSGNTIYF.

The V gene is TRBV27, the J gene TRBJ1-2; TRBD1 might be the D (6 bases). Per germline, CDR1 MNHEY and CDR2 SMNVEV (reference sequence). Trimming stripped 7 bases from V and 0 bases from J, with 15 bases between. The CDR3 covers 15 residues. The CDR3 here is CASTPSRDTNYGYTF. CDR3 nucleotide sequence: TGTGCCAGCACTCCTTCCCGGGACACTAACTATGGCTACACCTTC.

The rearrangement links TRBV7-3 to TRBJ2-3; 9 nucleotides match TRBD2. V shed 5 bases, J shed 6 bases, and the junction held 9 bases outside the gene matches. Germline-derived CDR1 and CDR2 are SGHTA and FQGTGA. There are 15 residues in the CDR3. This CDR3 reads CASSRAGGVVDTQYF. Written as DNA, the CDR3 is TGTGCCAGCAGCCGAGCGGGAGGAGTGGTGGATACGCAGTATTTT.

This chain connects TRBV30 to TRBJ1-6; 7 nucleotides align to TRBD1. The ends lost 2 bases at V and 9 bases at J; junction bases unmatched: 10. The length of the CDR3 is 15 residues. Looked up from germline, CDR1 is GTSNPN and CDR2 is SVGIG (reference sequence). The CDR3 loop reads CAWSNRQGGISPLHF. CDR3 DNA sequence: TGTGCCTGGAGTAATCGACAGGGCGGGATTTCACCCCTCCACTTT.

The V call is TRBV9, the J call TRBJ2-3, with a possible D match to TRBD2 (6 bases). The CDR3 is 15 amino acids. CDR1 is SGDLS and CDR2 is YYNGEE in the germline V gene. Deletions cut 3 bases from V and 2 bases from J, with 13 bases between. CDR3 nucleotides: TGTGCCAGCAGCGAGTTCTCGGGGGACACAGATACGCAGTATTTT. It specifies CASSEFSGDTDTQYF.

The CDR3, as DNA: TGTGCCAGCAGCTTTTACAGGTCCTGGGAAGCTTTCTTT. Protein product: CASSFYRSWEAFF. This sequence joins TRBV5-6 and TRBJ1-1, with TRBD1 as a possible D gene (5 bases). The CDR3 totals 13 residues. The germline V gene encodes CDR1 SGHDT and CDR2 YYEEEE. V shed 2 bases and J shed 8 bases, with 13 bases lying between them.

The V and J genes are TRBV19 and TRBJ2-7; D call uncertain. V lost 5 bases and J 3 bases, leaving 14 bases between the germline ends. Germline V lookup: CDR1 LNHDA, CDR2 SQIVND (reference sequence). This CDR3 has 14 residues. The CDR3 spells CASSADSNRYEQYF. CDR3 in DNA: TGTGCCAGTAGTGCCGACTCGAACCGCTACGAGCAGTACTTC.

This clone was found once. Written as DNA, the CDR3 is TGTGCCAGCAGTTTTGGCCAAGGGGGCTACACCTTC. It translates to CASSFGQGGYTF. The V call is TRBV12-3 or TRBV12-4, the J call TRBJ1-2; D unclear. The V end was cut by 3 bases, the J end by 8 bases, with 10 bases between. The CDR3 has 12 amino acids.

Here the CDR3 reads CASSYEGPNYGYTF. CDR3 nucleotides: TGTGCCAGCAGTTACGAAGGGCCTAACTATGGCTACACCTTC. The gene calls are TRBV6-2 or TRBV6-3 and TRBJ1-2; D is unresolved. The V and J ends lost 2 bases and 0 bases respectively, with 7 bases between them. Per the germline V gene, CDR1 is MNHEY and CDR2 is SVGEGT. The CDR3 loop spans 14 amino acids.

In this sample, this clone turned up once. The rearrangement joins TRBV30 to TRBJ1-1; D may be TRBD1 (5 bases). This CDR3 has 15 amino acids. Trimming stripped 0 bases from V and 3 bases from J, with 14 bases between. From germline, CDR1 is GTSNPN and CDR2 SVGIG (reference sequence). CDR3 sequence reads: CAWSVPGSSYTEAFF. The CDR3, as DNA: TGTGCCTGGAGTGTACCAGGGAGTTCGTACACTGAAGCTTTCTTT.